Sequencing of this TCR beta chain was carried out in a study of cytomegalovirus exposure and HLA in healthy donors. The study, taken as a whole, reports: Researchers catalogued some 160 TCR beta chains as cytomegalovirus-associated. Association of a missense DCLRE1C variant with TCR beta V- and J-gene trimming was reported in a later analysis. Highly shared sequence variants in one cluster were likely a sequencing artifact.

Turning to this clone: As yet, its antigen is unknown.

It was with 60 Vbeta and 13 Jbeta primers that the PCR ran. TCRdb's copy holds only in-frame clones and misses some; the assay was immunoSEQ multiplex PCR. Of under 130,000 clones listed, over 70% are singletons. The CDR3 consists of 12 residues. V shed 5 bases and J shed 0 bases, with 3 bases lying between them. Germline CDR1 and CDR2: SNHLY and FYNNEI. This chain uses TRBV2 with TRBJ2-3; no clear D. The sample was PBMCs. The sequence came from a man aged 50-60 years in good health and CMV-seropositive. CDR3 sequence (DNA): TGTGCCAGCAGTCCTAGCACAGATACGCAGTATTTT. It translates to CASSPSTDTQYF.